The rows below give T cell receptor beta chains drawn from one sample of a study of cytomegalovirus exposure and HLA in healthy donors. Repertoires were generated with immunoSEQ multiplex PCR, while TCRdb's copy carries only in-frame clones and drops some. The repertoire includes about 200,000 clones, roughly 81% of them detected once, and less than 1.5% sits in the top ten. The specimen sequenced was PBMCs. These receptor sequences come from a woman aged 30 to 39 in good health and CMV-seronegative. The CDR3 runs from the conserved cysteine through the conserved F or W. D genes are given only for firm matches. Clone size is given for some rows only: seen once, a few or many times, or a class if the clone is expanded.

size	D	V	J	CDR3	DNA
.	TRBD1	TRBV18	TRBJ1-4	CASSPDPGQGKLFF	TGTGCCAGCTCACCTGATCCGGGACAGGGGAAACTGTTTTTT
few	.	TRBV14	TRBJ1-6	CASSRGGNSPLHF	TGTGCCAGCAGCCGCGGAGGTAATTCACCCCTCCACTTT
.	.	TRBV9	TRBJ2-1	CASSATEGYNEQFF	TGTGCCAGCAGCGCCACGGAGGGGTACAATGAGCAGTTCTTC
.	.	TRBV6-5	TRBJ1-2	CASSYSASVRNYGYTF	TGTGCCAGCAGTTACTCGGCCTCGGTCAGGAACTATGGCTACACCTTC
few	.	TRBV6-1	TRBJ2-7	CASDRTGAGDEQYF	TGTGCCAGCGACAGGACTGGAGCAGGGGACGAGCAGTACTTC
.	.	TRBV27	TRBJ1-5	CASSRLDSNQPQHF	TGTGCCAGCAGTCGACTAGATAGCAATCAGCCCCAGCATTTT
.	.	TRBV6-1	TRBJ1-1	CASIFQGVFNTEAFF	TGTGCCAGCATTTTCCAAGGGGTCTTCAACACTGAAGCTTTCTTT
.	TRBD1	TRBV18	TRBJ1-4	CASSLGPGQTTNEKLFF	TGTGCCAGCTCACTAGGCCCGGGACAGACAACTAATGAAAAACTGTTTTTT
few	.	TRBV2	TRBJ1-1	CASSESGGLTEAFF	TGTGCCAGCAGTGAATCGGGGGGGCTCACTGAAGCTTTCTTT
.	TRBD2	TRBV5-1	TRBJ2-1	CASSTGTSGYNEQFF	TGCGCCAGCAGCACCGGGACTAGCGGCTACAATGAGCAGTTCTTC
.	TRBD1	TRBV30	TRBJ2-6	CAWGRQGFGRSGANVLTF	TGTGCCTGGGGGCGACAGGGCTTCGGTCGATCTGGGGCCAACGTCCTGACTTTC
.	TRBD2	TRBV6-5	TRBJ2-2	CASSYTSGGAGELFF	TGTGCCAGCAGTTACACTAGCGGGGGGGCCGGGGAGCTGTTTTTT
.	.	TRBV12-5	TRBJ2-1	CASGNGRRSYNEQFF	TGTGCTAGTGGCAACGGGAGACGGTCCTACAATGAGCAGTTCTTC
.	TRBD1	TRBV6-1	TRBJ1-5	CASSESVTGIGQPQHF	TGTGCCAGCAGTGAAAGTGTGACAGGGATCGGCCAGCCCCAGCATTTT
.	TRBD1	TRBV30	TRBJ1-5	CAWNRGGNQPQHF	TGTGCCTGGAACAGGGGTGGTAATCAGCCCCAGCATTTT
.	.	TRBV5-6	TRBJ1-6	CASSILREGYNSPLHF	TGTGCCAGCAGCATCCTCCGGGAGGGTTATAATTCACCCCTCCACTTT
.	.	TRBV28	TRBJ2-1	CASSEYNEQFF	TGTGCCAGCAGCGAGTACAATGAGCAGTTCTTC
.	TRBD1	TRBV5-4	TRBJ2-1	CASSTGTGNSYNEQFF	TGTGCCAGCAGTACCGGGACAGGGAACTCCTACAATGAGCAGTTCTTC
.	.	TRBV19	TRBJ2-7	CASRPAGFNYEQYF	TGTGCCAGTAGGCCCGCGGGGTTCAATTACGAGCAGTACTTC
.	.	TRBV2	TRBJ1-5	CASSEEGGNQPQHF	TGTGCCAGCAGTGAAGAAGGAGGCAATCAGCCCCAGCATTTT
once	TRBD1	TRBV7-9	TRBJ1-5	CASSPEQQGYQPQHF	TGTGCCAGCAGCCCGGAACAACAGGGGTACCAGCCCCAGCATTTT
.	.	TRBV5-1	TRBJ1-1	CASRQGVYTEAFF	TGCGCCAGCAGACAGGGAGTGTACACTGAAGCTTTCTTT
few	.	TRBV7-6	TRBJ1-1	CASSPRNGGMNTEAFF	TGTGCCAGCAGCCCACGGAACGGGGGGATGAACACTGAAGCTTTCTTT
.	TRBD2	TRBV10-2	TRBJ2-1	CASSALAPEQFF	TGCGCCAGCAGTGCACTAGCGCCGGAGCAGTTCTTC
.	TRBD2	TRBV5-4	TRBJ2-7	CASSLGSGGAYEQYF	TGTGCCAGCAGCTTGGGGTCCGGGGGGGCCTACGAGCAGTACTTC
.	TRBD1	TRBV18	TRBJ1-2	CASSPQLTGQAEDYGYTF	TGTGCCAGCTCACCACAACTAACGGGACAGGCGGAAGACTATGGCTACACCTTC
.	.	TRBV6-1	TRBJ1-2	CASRLISGYGYTF	TGTGCCAGCAGACTGATCAGCGGCTATGGCTACACCTTC
.	TRBD1	TRBV5-1	TRBJ2-7	CASSVTGGPYEQYF	TGCGCCAGCAGCGTGACAGGGGGGCCCTACGAGCAGTACTTC
.	.	TRBV30	TRBJ1-6	CAWSVRGYYNSPLHF	TGTGCCTGGAGTGTAAGGGGGTACTATAATTCACCCCTCCACTTT
once	TRBD2	TRBV27	TRBJ2-7	CASSFSGRGSYEQYF	TGTGCCAGCAGTTTTAGCGGGAGGGGATCCTACGAGCAGTACTTC
.	.	TRBV5-1	TRBJ2-2	CASSLGDYTGELLF	TGCGCCAGCAGCTTGGGAGATTATACCGGGGAGCTGCTTTTT
.	.	TRBV6-1	TRBJ2-7	CATSGGTFYEQYF	TGTGCCACTTCTGGGGGGACGTTCTACGAGCAGTACTTC
.	TRBD1	TRBV7-9	TRBJ1-2	CASSSAPGTGYGYTF	TGTGCCAGCAGCTCCGCCCCCGGGACAGGCTATGGCTACACCTTC
.	.	TRBV30	TRBJ1-3	CAWSGLRGNTIYF	TGTGCCTGGAGTGGTCTCAGGGGAAACACCATATATTTT
.	TRBD1	TRBV10-1	TRBJ2-7	CASSESTIGTADYEQYF	TGCGCCAGCAGTGAGTCCACCATAGGGACAGCAGACTACGAGCAGTACTTC
.	.	TRBV2	TRBJ2-2	CASSETGNTGELFF	TGTGCCAGCAGTGAAACAGGGAACACCGGGGAGCTGTTTTTT
.	.	TRBV2	TRBJ1-5	CASSIFRDQPQHF	TGTGCCAGCAGTATTTTCAGGGATCAGCCCCAGCATTTT
.	TRBD1	TRBV4-1	TRBJ1-1	CASSQPTGVNTEAFF	TGCGCCAGCAGCCAGCCTACAGGGGTGAACACTGAAGCTTTCTTT
.	TRBD2	TRBV19	TRBJ2-1	CASSIASGIPYNEQFF	TGTGCCAGTAGTATAGCTAGCGGGATCCCCTACAATGAGCAGTTCTTC
few	.	TRBV10-2	TRBJ1-2	CASSEFPGDYGYTF	TGCGCCAGCAGTGAGTTCCCAGGGGACTATGGCTACACCTTC
.	TRBD2	TRBV6-1	TRBJ2-7	CASSDPSGRVSYEQYF	TGTGCCAGCAGTGATCCTAGCGGGAGGGTGAGCTACGAGCAGTACTTC